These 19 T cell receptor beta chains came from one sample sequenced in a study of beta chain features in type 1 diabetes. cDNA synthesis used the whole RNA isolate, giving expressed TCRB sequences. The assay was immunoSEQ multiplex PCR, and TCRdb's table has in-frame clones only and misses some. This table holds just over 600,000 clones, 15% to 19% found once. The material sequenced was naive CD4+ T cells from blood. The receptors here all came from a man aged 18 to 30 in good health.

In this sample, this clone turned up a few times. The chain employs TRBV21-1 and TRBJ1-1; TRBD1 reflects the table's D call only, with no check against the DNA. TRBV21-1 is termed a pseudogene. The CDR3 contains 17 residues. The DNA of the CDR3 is TGTGCCAGCAGCAATTGGAATCCTGGGACACTAAACACTGAAGCTTTCTTT. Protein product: CASSNWNPGTLNTEAFF.

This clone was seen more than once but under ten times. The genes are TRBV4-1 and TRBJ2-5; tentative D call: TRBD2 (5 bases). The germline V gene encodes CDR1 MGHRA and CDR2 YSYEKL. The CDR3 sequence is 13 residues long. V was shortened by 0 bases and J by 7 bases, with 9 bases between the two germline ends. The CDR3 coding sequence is TGCGCCAGCAGCCAAGATGGAGGAGGGACCCAGTACTTC. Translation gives CASSQDGGGTQYF.

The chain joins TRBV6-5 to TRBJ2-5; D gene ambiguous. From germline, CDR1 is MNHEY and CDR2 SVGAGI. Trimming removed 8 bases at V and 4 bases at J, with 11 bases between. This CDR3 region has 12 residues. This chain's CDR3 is CASRTPRETQYF. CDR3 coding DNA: TGTGCCAGCCGGACCCCCCGAGAGACCCAGTACTTC.

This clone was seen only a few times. The CDR3 DNA is TGTGCCAGCAGCATCCTATTAGCGGGGTCAACTACCGGGGAGCTGTTTTTT. Translating gives CASSILLAGSTTGELFF. The gene calls are TRBV9 and TRBJ2-2; 8 bases align to TRBD2. The trim removed 4 bases at V and 5 bases at J, leaving 13 bases unmatched. Germline V lookup: CDR1 SGDLS, CDR2 YYNGEE. There are 17 residues in the CDR3.

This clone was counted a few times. Here the CDR3 reads CASSLVAGKNNEQFF. CDR3 bases: TGCGCCAGCAGCTTGGTCGCAGGCAAAAACAATGAGCAGTTCTTC. This chain links TRBV5-1 with TRBJ2-1; no clear D. The CDR3 totals 15 residues. Trimming cost V 0 bases and J 5 bases, with 12 bases left between them. Per the germline V gene, CDR1 is SGHRS and CDR2 is YFSETQ. The full variable domain, rest sourced from reference TRBV5-1 and TRBJ2-1, is KAGVTQTPRYLIKTRGQQVTLSCSPISGHRSVSWYQQTPGQGLQFLFEYFSETQRNKGNFPGRFSGRQFSNSRSEMNVSTLELGDSALYLCASSLVAGKNNEQFFGPGTRLTVL.

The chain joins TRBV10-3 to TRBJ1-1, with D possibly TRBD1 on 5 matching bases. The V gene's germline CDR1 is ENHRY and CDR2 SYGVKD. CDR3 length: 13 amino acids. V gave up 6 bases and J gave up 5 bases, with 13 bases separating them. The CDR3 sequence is CAISGSRGTEAFF. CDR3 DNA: TGTGCCATCAGCGGGTCGCGGGGGACTGAAGCTTTCTTT.

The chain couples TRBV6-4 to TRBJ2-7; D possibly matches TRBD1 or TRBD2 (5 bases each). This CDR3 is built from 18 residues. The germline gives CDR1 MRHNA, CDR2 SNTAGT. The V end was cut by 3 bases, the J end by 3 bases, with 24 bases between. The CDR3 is CASSELRSPGRRLYEQYF. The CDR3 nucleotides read TGTGCCAGCAGTGAATTAAGATCACCGGGACGCCGACTCTACGAGCAGTACTTC.

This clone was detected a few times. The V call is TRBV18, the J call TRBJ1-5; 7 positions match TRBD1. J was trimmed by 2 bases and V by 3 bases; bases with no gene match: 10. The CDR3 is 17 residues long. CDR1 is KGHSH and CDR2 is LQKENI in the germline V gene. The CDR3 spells CASSPPRGIEGNQPQHF. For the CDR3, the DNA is TGTGCCAGCTCACCGCCCAGGGGGATTGAGGGCAATCAGCCCCAGCATTTT.

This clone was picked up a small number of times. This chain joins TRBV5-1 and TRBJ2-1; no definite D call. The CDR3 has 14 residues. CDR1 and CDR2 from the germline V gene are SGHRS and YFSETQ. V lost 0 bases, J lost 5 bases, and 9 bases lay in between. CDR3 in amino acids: CASSLDYPNNEQFF. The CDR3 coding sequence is TGCGCCAGCAGCTTGGACTACCCCAACAATGAGCAGTTCTTC.

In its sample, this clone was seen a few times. DNA for the CDR3: TGTGCCTGGAGTGAACATAGGGCAAGGGGCACTGAAGCTTTCTTT. Protein product: CAWSEHRARGTEAFF. The genes are TRBV30 and TRBJ1-1; D is possibly TRBD1 (5 bases). The V gene lost 1 base and the J gene lost 4 bases, with 16 bases spanning the gap. The CDR3 is made up of 15 amino acids. In germline, CDR1 is GTSNPN, CDR2 SVGIG (reference sequence).

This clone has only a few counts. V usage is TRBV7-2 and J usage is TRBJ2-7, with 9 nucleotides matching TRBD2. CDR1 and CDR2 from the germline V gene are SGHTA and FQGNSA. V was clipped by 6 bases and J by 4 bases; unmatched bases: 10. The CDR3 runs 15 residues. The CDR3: CASRLKGLATYEQYF. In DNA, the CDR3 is TGTGCCAGCAGGCTCAAAGGACTAGCGACTTACGAGCAGTACTTC.

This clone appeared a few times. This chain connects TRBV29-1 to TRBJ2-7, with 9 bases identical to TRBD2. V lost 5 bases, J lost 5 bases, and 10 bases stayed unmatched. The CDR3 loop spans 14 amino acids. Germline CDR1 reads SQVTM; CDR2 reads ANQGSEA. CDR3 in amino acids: CSVQPRLAGNEQYF. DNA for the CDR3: TGCAGCGTTCAACCCCGCCTAGCGGGGAACGAGCAGTACTTC.

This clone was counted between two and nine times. The CDR3 bases are TGTGCCAGCAGTTACTCGAAACGGGGGGCTTCCTACGAGCAGTACTTC. Translated: CASSYSKRGASYEQYF. The rearrangement uses TRBV6-5 and TRBJ2-7, with D possibly TRBD2 on 7 matching bases. V lost 0 bases to trimming and J lost 1 base, with 13 bases between them. CDR1 is MNHEY, CDR2 SVGAGI, per germline. The CDR3 totals 16 residues.

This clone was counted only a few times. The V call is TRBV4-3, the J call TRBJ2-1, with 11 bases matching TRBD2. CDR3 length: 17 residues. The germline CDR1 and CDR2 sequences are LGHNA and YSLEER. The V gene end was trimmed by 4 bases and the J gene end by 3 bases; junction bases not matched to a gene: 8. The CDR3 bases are TGCGCCAGCAGCCGCGCAACCGGGACTAGCGGCTACAATGAGCAGTTCTTC. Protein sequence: CASSRATGTSGYNEQFF.

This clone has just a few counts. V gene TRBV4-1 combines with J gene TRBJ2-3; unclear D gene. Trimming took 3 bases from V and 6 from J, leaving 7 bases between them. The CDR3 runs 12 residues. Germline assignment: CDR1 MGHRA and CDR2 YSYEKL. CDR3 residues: CASSHDTDTQYF. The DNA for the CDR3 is TGCGCCAGCAGCCATGACACGGATACGCAGTATTTT.

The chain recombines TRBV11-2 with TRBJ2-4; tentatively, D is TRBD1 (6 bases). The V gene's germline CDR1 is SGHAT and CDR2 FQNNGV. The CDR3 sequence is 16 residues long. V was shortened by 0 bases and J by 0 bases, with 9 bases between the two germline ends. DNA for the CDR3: TGTGCCAGCAGCTTAGACAGGGGAATAGCCAAAAACATTCAGTACTTC. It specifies CASSLDRGIAKNIQYF.

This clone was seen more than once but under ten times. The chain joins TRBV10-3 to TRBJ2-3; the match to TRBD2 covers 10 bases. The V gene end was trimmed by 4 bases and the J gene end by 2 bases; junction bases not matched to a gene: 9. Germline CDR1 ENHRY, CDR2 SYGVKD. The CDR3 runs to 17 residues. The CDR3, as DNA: TGTGCCATCAGTGCGACGGGACTAGCGTATTCCACAGATACGCAGTATTTT. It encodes CAISATGLAYSTDTQYF.

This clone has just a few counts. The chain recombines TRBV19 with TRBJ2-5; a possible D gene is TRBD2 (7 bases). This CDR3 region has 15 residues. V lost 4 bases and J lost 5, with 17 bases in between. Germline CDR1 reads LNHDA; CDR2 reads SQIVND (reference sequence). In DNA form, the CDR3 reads TGTGCCAGTAGTAGCAATGGGGGGGCCTGGGAGACCCAGTACTTC. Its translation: CASSSNGGAWETQYF.

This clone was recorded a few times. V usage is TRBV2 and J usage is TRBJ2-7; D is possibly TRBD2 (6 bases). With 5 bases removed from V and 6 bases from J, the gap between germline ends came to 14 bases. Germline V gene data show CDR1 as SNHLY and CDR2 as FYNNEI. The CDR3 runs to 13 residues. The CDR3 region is CASSSPNGGEQYF. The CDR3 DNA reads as TGTGCCAGCAGTTCCCCGAACGGGGGCGAGCAGTACTTC.